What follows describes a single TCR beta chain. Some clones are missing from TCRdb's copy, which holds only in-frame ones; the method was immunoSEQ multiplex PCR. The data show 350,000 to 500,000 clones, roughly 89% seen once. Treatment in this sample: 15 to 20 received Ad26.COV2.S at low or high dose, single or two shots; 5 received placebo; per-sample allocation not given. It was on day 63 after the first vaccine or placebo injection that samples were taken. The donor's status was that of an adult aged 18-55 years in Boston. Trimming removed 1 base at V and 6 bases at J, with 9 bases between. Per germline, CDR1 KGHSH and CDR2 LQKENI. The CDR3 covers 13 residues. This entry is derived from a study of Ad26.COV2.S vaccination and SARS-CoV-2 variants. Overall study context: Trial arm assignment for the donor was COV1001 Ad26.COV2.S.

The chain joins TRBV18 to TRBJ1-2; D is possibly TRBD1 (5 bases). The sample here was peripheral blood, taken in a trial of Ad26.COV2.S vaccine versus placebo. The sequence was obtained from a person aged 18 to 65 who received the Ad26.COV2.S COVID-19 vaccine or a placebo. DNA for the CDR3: TGTGCCAGCTCACCACAGGGGTCACATGGCTACACCTTC. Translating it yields CASSPQGSHGYTF.